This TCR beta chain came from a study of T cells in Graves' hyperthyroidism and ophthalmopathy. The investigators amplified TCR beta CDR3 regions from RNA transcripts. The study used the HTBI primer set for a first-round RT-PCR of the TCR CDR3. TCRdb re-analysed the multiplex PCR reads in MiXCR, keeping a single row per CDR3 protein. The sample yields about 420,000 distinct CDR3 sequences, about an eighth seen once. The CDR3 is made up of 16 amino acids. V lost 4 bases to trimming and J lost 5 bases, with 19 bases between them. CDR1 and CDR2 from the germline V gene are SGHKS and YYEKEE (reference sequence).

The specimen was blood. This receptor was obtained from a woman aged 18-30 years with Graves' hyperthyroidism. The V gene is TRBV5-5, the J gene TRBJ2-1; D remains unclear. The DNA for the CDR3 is TGTGCCAGCAGCGTAATATTTAGTGCTGGAAACAATGAGCAGTTCTTC. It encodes CASSVIFSAGNNEQFF.